This record looks at one TCR beta chain sequence and its context. The data were taken from a study of blood T cell repertoires in COVID-19. The length of the CDR3 is 14 residues. Germline values: CDR1 SGDLS, CDR2 YYNGEE. The V and J ends lost 4 bases and 9 bases, in that order; junction bases with no gene match: 8. Measured with immunoSEQ multiplex PCR; TCRdb has only the in-frame clones, and not every one. The table shows under 350,000 clones, with around nine tenths occurring only once. Participants were aged about 18 to 89 years from approximately 25 US areas. The origin of this receptor is a man aged 55 to 69 who had recovered from COVID-19. V gene TRBV9 combines with J gene TRBJ2-2; 8 nucleotides match TRBD2. Sequenced input: PBMCs or T cells enriched from blood (not recorded which). For the CDR3, the DNA is TGTGCCAGCAGCCCGTCTAGCGGGTCCAGGGAGCTGTTTTTT. Encoded protein: CASSPSSGSRELFF.